This T cell receptor (beta chain) originates from a study of immune heterogeneity within non-small cell lung tumors. Regarding the study as a whole: While identical dominant CDR3 beta clonotypes recurred across tumor sites within a patient, high-frequency clones unique to individual sites also appeared.

For the TCR beta CDR3, multiplex PCR with 32 V and 13 J primers performed the amplification. TCRdb reprocessed the multiplex PCR reads with MiXCR, giving one entry per CDR3 protein. The data hold about 3,400 distinct CDR3 sequences, with roughly 35% observed a single time. The authors used roughly 600 ng of bulk tumor genomic DNA per sample as template. Multiple widely separated biopsies were taken from each primary tumor at surgery. The study enrolled patients with untreated, newly diagnosed non-small cell lung cancer who underwent curative surgery. Every donor was a newly diagnosed non-small cell lung cancer patient having surgery with curative intent. Points on this clonotype: The antigen remains undetermined.

Trimming stripped 0 bases from V and 0 bases from J, with 12 bases between. The CDR3 extends over 16 amino acids. Germline-derived CDR1 and CDR2 are LNHNV and YYDKDF (reference sequence). This clonotype was sampled from a man between 65 and 85 years old with non-small cell lung cancer. The rearrangement uses TRBV15 and TRBJ2-7, with D perhaps given as TRBD1 or TRBD2 (5 bases each). The sequenced sample consisted of lung tumor tissue. CDR3 sequence (DNA): TGTGCCACCAGCAGAGATCGGTCAGGGAGCTCCTACGAGCAGTACTTC. This gives the protein CATSRDRSGSSYEQYF. The entire variable domain, with the rest obtained from reference TRBV15 and TRBJ2-7, is as follows: DAMVIQNPRYQVTQFGKPVTLSCSQTLNHNVMYWYQQKSSQAPKLLFHYYDKDFNNEADTPDNFQSRRPNTSFCFLDIRSPGLGDTAMYLCATSRDRSGSSYEQYFGPGTRLTVT.